This record looks at one T cell receptor (beta chain) sequence and its context. Germline-derived CDR1 and CDR2 are WSHSY and SAAADI. CDR3 length: 15 residues. Trimming cost V 2 bases and J 0 bases, with 8 bases left between them. These data belong to a study of blood T cell repertoires in COVID-19. Study-level background: The cDNA or gDNA used as material had been derived from T cells, B-cell-depleted T cells, or PBMCs.

The protocol was immunoSEQ multiplex PCR, while the TCRdb copy is restricted to in-frame clones and leaves out a portion. This sample has some 99,000 clones, with around 85% found just once. This rearrangement joins TRBV10-2 to TRBJ1-3; the D is unclear. The sequencing input was peripheral blood. This TCR was sampled from an elderly woman with acute or convalescent COVID-19. The CDR3 region has the DNA TGCGCCAGCAGTGAGCAGCGAAACTCTGGAAACACCATATATTTT. This gives the protein CASSEQRNSGNTIYF.